The T cell receptor beta chain under discussion was sequenced for a study of cytomegalovirus exposure and HLA in healthy donors. The primer mix had 60 Vbeta and 13 Jbeta primers. Assay used: immunoSEQ multiplex PCR; TCRdb lists only in-frame clones, some missing. The table lists just over 150,000 clones, nearly 80% of them singletons, with just under 1% in the top ten. In germline, CDR1 is MNHEY, CDR2 SVGAGI. Deletions cut 0 bases from V and 8 bases from J, with 13 bases between. This CDR3 is 14 amino acids long. This clone was detected once. The chain links TRBV6-5 to TRBJ1-2, with D maybe TRBD1 (5 bases). This sequence was found in a woman aged 45-60 years in good health and CMV-seropositive. Sequenced input: PBMCs. The CDR3, as DNA: TGTGCCAGCAGTTACTCGGTAGGGGCGAGGGGCTACACCTTC. This sequence encodes CASSYSVGARGYTF.